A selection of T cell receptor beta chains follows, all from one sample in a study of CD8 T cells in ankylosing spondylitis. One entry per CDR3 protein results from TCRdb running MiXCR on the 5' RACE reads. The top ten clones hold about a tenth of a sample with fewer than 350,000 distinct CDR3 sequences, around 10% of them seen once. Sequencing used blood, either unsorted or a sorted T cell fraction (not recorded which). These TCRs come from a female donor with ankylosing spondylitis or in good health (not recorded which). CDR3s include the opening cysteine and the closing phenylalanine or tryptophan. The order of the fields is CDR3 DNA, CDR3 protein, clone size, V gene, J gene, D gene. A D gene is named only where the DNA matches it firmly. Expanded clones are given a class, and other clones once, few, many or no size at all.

TGTGCCAGCAGCCCCGTAATGTGGAGGGTCACTGAAGCTTTCTTT,CASSPVMWRVTEAFF,many,TRBV6-1,TRBJ1-1,-
TGCAGTGCTAGAGCCCCCGGTCGGGGTCAAAATAATTCACCCCTCCACTTT,CSARAPGRGQNNSPLHF,many,TRBV20-1,TRBJ1-6,-
TGTGCCAGCAGCTTGAGATCGGGGGTAACTGAAGCTTTCTTT,CASSLRSGVTEAFF,many,TRBV7-9,TRBJ1-1,-
TGTGCCAGCAGTTACTCTATGGGAGGCGAGCAGTACTTC,CASSYSMGGEQYF,many,TRBV6-6,TRBJ2-7,-
TGTGCCAGCAGCCCGACTAGCGATAGCTACAATGAGCAGTTCTTC,CASSPTSDSYNEQFF,many,TRBV7-2,TRBJ2-1,TRBD2
TGTGCCAGCAGCCCCCCCGGACAGGGAGGGAACACCGGGGAGCTGTTTTTT,CASSPPGQGGNTGELFF,few,TRBV5-5,TRBJ2-2,TRBD1
TGCGCCAGCAGCACACAGGGGCAGCAGTTCTTC,CASSTQGQQFF,many,TRBV5-1,TRBJ2-1,TRBD1
TGTGCCAGCAGTTACCCGCTAGCGGGAGGGAAGTACGAGCAGTACTTC,CASSYPLAGGKYEQYF,once,TRBV6-5,TRBJ2-7,TRBD2
TGCAGTGCTAGACTAGGGACAGATAGCAATCAGCCCCAGCATTTT,CSARLGTDSNQPQHF,many,TRBV20-1,TRBJ1-5,TRBD1
TGCAGTGCCGCTGGGGTCCTAGCGGGCACCGGGGAGCTGTTTTTT,CSAAGVLAGTGELFF,many,TRBV20-1,TRBJ2-2,TRBD2
TGCAGTGCTTTAGACAGAACCAATCAGCCCCAGCATTTT,CSALDRTNQPQHF,many,TRBV20-1,TRBJ1-5,-
TGCGCCAGCAGCTTGGACAGAAACATTCAGTACTTC,CASSLDRNIQYF,many,TRBV5-1,TRBJ2-4,-
TGTGCCAGCAGTTCAAACAGCGGGGGGAAGCTAAATGAGCAGTTCTTC,CASSSNSGGKLNEQFF,many,TRBV12-3/TRBV12-4,TRBJ2-1,TRBD2
TGTGCCAGCAGCGCAGTGGCATCCTCCTACGAGCAGTACTTC,CASSAVASSYEQYF,many,TRBV9,TRBJ2-7,-
TGTGCCAGCAGAAGACAGGGGCCCACTGAAGCTTTCTTT,CASRRQGPTEAFF,many,TRBV27,TRBJ1-1,TRBD1
TGTGCCAGCAGGGAGACAGCTAACTATGGCTACACCTTC,CASRETANYGYTF,-,TRBV6-1,TRBJ1-2,-
TGCGCCAGCAGTGAGCAGCGGGCCAAAGAGACCCAGTACTTC,CASSEQRAKETQYF,many,TRBV10-2,TRBJ2-5,-
TGTGCCAGCAGTCGGCCCCACCGACAGGGGTGGCGAACTGAAGCTTTCTTT,CASSRPHRQGWRTEAFF,few,TRBV6-1,TRBJ1-1,TRBD1
TGTGCCAGCTCACCCCTCCACGCTGAGGATGAGCAGTTCTTC,CASSPLHAEDEQFF,many,TRBV18,TRBJ2-1,-
TGTGCCAGCAGTCCGGATCTGAGGCAGCCCCAGCATTTT,CASSPDLRQPQHF,many,TRBV12-3/TRBV12-4,TRBJ1-5,-
TGCAGTACGGGGCCCGGGGAGCTGTTTTTT,CSTGPGELFF,many,TRBV20-1,TRBJ2-2,-
TGTGCCAGCAAACCTCAACAGGGATCGATAGTATCGGGCACTGAAGCTTTCTTT,CASKPQQGSIVSGTEAFF,many,TRBV7-8,TRBJ1-1,-
TGTGCCAGCAGTTTAAGCCAGAGCAATCAGCCCCAGCATTTT,CASSLSQSNQPQHF,many,TRBV12-3/TRBV12-4,TRBJ1-5,-
TGTGCCAGCAGTCCCTCCTTGGGACTTGCAGATGAAAAACTGTTTTTT,CASSPSLGLADEKLFF,many,TRBV7-9,TRBJ1-4,-
TGTGCCAGCAGCTTAGGAACGGCTGGAAACACCATATATTTT,CASSLGTAGNTIYF,many,TRBV7-9,TRBJ1-3,-
TGTGCCAGCAGTCCCCGGGTAGCGGAGTACCAAGAGACCCAGTACTTC,CASSPRVAEYQETQYF,-,TRBV6-2/TRBV6-3,TRBJ2-5,-
TGTGCCAGCAGCACCCGACAGGGGGAGGGCACTGAAGCTTTCTTT,CASSTRQGEGTEAFF,many,TRBV7-2,TRBJ1-1,TRBD1
TGTGCCAGCAGTCCGGATCAGGCTACTTCTACCTACGAGCAGTACTTC,CASSPDQATSTYEQYF,few,TRBV2,TRBJ2-7,-
TGTGCCAGCGACTCGACGGGACCGCCTACGGATGGCTACACCTTC,CASDSTGPPTDGYTF,few,TRBV27,TRBJ1-2,-
TGTGCCAGCAGCACTCCATTAACGAACACCGGGGAGCTGTTTTTT,CASSTPLTNTGELFF,few,TRBV5-4,TRBJ2-2,-
TGTGCCAGCAGCCAAGATCAGACTAATGAAAAACTGTTTTTT,CASSQDQTNEKLFF,few,TRBV14,TRBJ1-4,-
TGTGCCAGCAGCTCTCCCGATATCGAAACTGATAACAATGAGCAGTTCTTC,CASSSPDIETDNNEQFF,many,TRBV11-1,TRBJ2-1,-
TGTGCCAGCAGCTTAGCTGGGCCGCTCCACTTT,CASSLAGPLHF,many,TRBV7-9,TRBJ1-6,-
TGTGCCAGCAGTACGCTAACCGGGACAGGGAACTATGGCTACACCTTC,CASSTLTGTGNYGYTF,-,TRBV28,TRBJ1-2,TRBD1
TGTGCCAGCAGTCGAGGCGGGCACCGCTCTGGAAACACCATATATTTT,CASSRGGHRSGNTIYF,many,TRBV27,TRBJ1-3,-
TGTGCCAGTCAACCTGGGCAGGTTCGCTACGAGCAGTACTTC,CASQPGQVRYEQYF,-,TRBV28,TRBJ2-7,-
TGTGCCTGGACAGGGACAACGAACACCGGGGAGCTGTTTTTT,CAWTGTTNTGELFF,few,TRBV30,TRBJ2-2,-
TGCAGCGTTGCGGGGCCGAACACCGGGGAGCTGTTTTTT,CSVAGPNTGELFF,many,TRBV29-1,TRBJ2-2,-
TGCAGTGCTTTACAAGACACAAACCCCTACGAGCAGTACTTC,CSALQDTNPYEQYF,many,TRBV20-1,TRBJ2-7,-
TGCGCCAGCAGCCAAGATTTGTCCGCTAGACTGAACACAGATACGCAGTATTTT,CASSQDLSARLNTDTQYF,few,TRBV4-3,TRBJ2-3,-
TGTGCCAGCAGTCCTCCGACAGGCCATGAGCAGTTCTTC,CASSPPTGHEQFF,many,TRBV7-9,TRBJ2-1,-
TGCGCCAGCAGCTTGGATAACAGGGATGGATATGGCTACACCTTC,CASSLDNRDGYGYTF,many,TRBV5-1,TRBJ1-2,-
TGCAGCGCAACTAGCGGGAGTCGCAATGAGCAGTTCTTC,CSATSGSRNEQFF,many,TRBV29-1,TRBJ2-1,TRBD2
TGTGCCAGCAGCTTAGGGAGGACTGGGAGCTCCTACAATGAGCAGTTCTTC,CASSLGRTGSSYNEQFF,few,TRBV7-6,TRBJ2-1,-
TGCGCCAGCAGCTTGGAGGGCTCTGAGCAGTTCTTC,CASSLEGSEQFF,many,TRBV5-1,TRBJ2-1,-
TGTGCCCGAGACCGGGACAGGGACACCGGGGAGCTGTTTTTT,CARDRDRDTGELFF,few,TRBV21-1,TRBJ2-2,-
TGCGCCAGCAGCTCGCGGACAGGGAGGTGGATGAACACTGAAGCTTTCTTT,CASSSRTGRWMNTEAFF,many,TRBV5-1,TRBJ1-1,TRBD1
TGTGCCAGCAGCGGCAGCAGGACCTACGAGCAGTACTTC,CASSGSRTYEQYF,-,TRBV6-2/TRBV6-3,TRBJ2-7,-
TGTGCCAGCGGAACAGGGGGCCAGTACAATGAGCAGTTCTTC,CASGTGGQYNEQFF,-,TRBV11-2,TRBJ2-1,TRBD1
TGCAGTGCTAGAGCGGGAGGGACAGGCAATTCACCCCTCCACTTT,CSARAGGTGNSPLHF,many,TRBV20-1,TRBJ1-6,TRBD1